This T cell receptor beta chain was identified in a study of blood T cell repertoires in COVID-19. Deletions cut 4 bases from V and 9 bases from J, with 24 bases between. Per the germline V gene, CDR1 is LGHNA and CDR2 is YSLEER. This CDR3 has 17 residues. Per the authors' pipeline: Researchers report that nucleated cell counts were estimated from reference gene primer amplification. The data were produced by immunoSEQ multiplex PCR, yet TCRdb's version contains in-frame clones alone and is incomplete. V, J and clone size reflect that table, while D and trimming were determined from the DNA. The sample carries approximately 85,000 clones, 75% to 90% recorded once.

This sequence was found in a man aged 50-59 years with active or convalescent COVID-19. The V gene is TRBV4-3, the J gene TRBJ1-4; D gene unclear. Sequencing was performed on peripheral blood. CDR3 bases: TGCGCCAGCAGCCGAGTGACAAGGGAGCCGACCGGGCAAAAACTGTTTTTT. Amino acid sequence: CASSRVTREPTGQKLFF.